The rows below give T cell receptor beta chains drawn from one sample of a study of T cells expressing NK-cell markers. TCRdb reanalyzed the 5' RACE reads, giving one entry per CDR3 protein sequence and no DNA. The sample data list 500,000 to 600,000 distinct CDR3 sequences. The sequenced sample was blood T cells: a sorted CD56 or NKG2C T cell subset, CD4+ or CD8+ T cells, or bulk PBMC T cells (not recorded which). These receptors all come from a man aged 18-30 years in good health. Both conserved end residues are part of each CDR3.

j_call v_call cdr3_aa
TRBJ1-1 TRBV4-3 CASSQEKPGRVGTEAFF
TRBJ2-1 TRBV21-1 CASSKATGEFF
TRBJ2-1 TRBV20-1 CSATREIEQFF
TRBJ2-2 TRBV6-2/TRBV6-3 CASSYEEYHTGELFF
TRBJ2-3 TRBV5-1 CASSLSPVAGATDTQYF
TRBJ2-5 TRBV2 CASVKSREETQYF
TRBJ2-1 TRBV10-3 CAISESPEYNEQFF
TRBJ2-7 TRBV6-5 CASSYKRQGSSYEQYF
TRBJ2-5 TRBV12-3/TRBV12-4 CASSFISYQETQYF
TRBJ2-3 TRBV12-3/TRBV12-4 CASSALGGLPDTQYF
TRBJ2-1 TRBV5-5 CASRKLAGGGEQFF
TRBJ2-6 TRBV30 CAWSDEGANVLTF
TRBJ2-1 TRBV20-1 CSASGTHYNEQFF
TRBJ2-5 TRBV28 CASTAGKRGETQYF
TRBJ2-1 TRBV20-1 CSASPSGRGNEQFF
TRBJ2-3 TRBV3-1 CASSHYGQGSPDTQYF
TRBJ2-1 TRBV12-5 CASGRSQSYNEQFF
TRBJ1-2 TRBV29-1 CSVVAGQGLYTF
TRBJ2-1 TRBV15 CATSRDRGGQGITYNEQFF
TRBJ2-5 TRBV5-1 CASSLYSVPPQETQYF
TRBJ2-7 TRBV5-1 CASSFGGQNIGFYEQYF
TRBJ2-1 TRBV15 CATSTGQKTVNEQFF
TRBJ2-1 TRBV7-9 CASSGRSGTYNEQFF
TRBJ2-7 TRBV11-1 CASSFPLTSGTDSYEQYF
TRBJ1-1 TRBV4-2 CASSPRALGEAFF
TRBJ2-5 TRBV28 CASSFYEGRILETQYF
TRBJ2-3 TRBV7-6 CASSLALRDTQYF
TRBJ2-1 TRBV28 CASRGVSPGGYNEQFF
TRBJ2-3 TRBV5-1 CASSLGRDTIFTDTQYF
TRBJ2-3 TRBV12-5 CASGISPSRSTDTQYF
TRBJ2-1 TRBV7-3 CASSRDLGGSAVEQFF
TRBJ2-5 TRBV27 CASKGLANGRETQYF
TRBJ2-3 TRBV30 CALDGGISIDTQYF
TRBJ2-1 TRBV10-3 CATAGQSNEQFF
TRBJ2-2 TRBV29-1 CSANAGTGVTGELFF
TRBJ1-2 TRBV20-1 CSADPPNNYGYTF
TRBJ2-5 TRBV4-1 CASSQERGVPQETQYF
TRBJ2-5 TRBV12-3/TRBV12-4 CASFPGRGLQETQYF
TRBJ2-7 TRBV7-8 CASSLTVRASYEQYF
TRBJ2-3 TRBV20-1 CSARTGSPDTQYF
TRBJ2-1 TRBV20-1 CSASISSLSDEQFF
TRBJ1-4 TRBV12-3/TRBV12-4 CASSLPTGVANEKLFF
TRBJ2-1 TRBV9 CASSRTTSGRYPSTYNEQFF
TRBJ1-2 TRBV28 CASSPTRRALSNYGYTF
TRBJ2-5 TRBV7-9 CASSLASGSDQETQYF
TRBJ2-3 TRBV12-3/TRBV12-4 CASSGTHGTDTQYF
TRBJ1-1 TRBV5-1 CASSSNLGGAFF
TRBJ2-3 TRBV10-3 CAIRGREDTQYF
TRBJ1-5 TRBV12-3/TRBV12-4 CASSFQDSNQPQHF
TRBJ2-2 TRBV12-3/TRBV12-4 CASSLEEGYTGELFF